The 17 T cell receptor beta chains presented below share a single source sample, sequenced in a study of blood T cell repertoires in COVID-19. Produced via immunoSEQ multiplex PCR; TCRdb's table is partial and in-frame only. Of over 55,000 clones detected, 80% to 90% appear once; the ten largest clones hold over 4.5%. The sequenced sample was peripheral blood. The receptors were sampled from a man in his fifties with active COVID-19.

For the CDR3, the DNA is TGCGCCAGCAGCCGACAGGGGCAAGAGACCCAGTACTTC. The encoded protein is CASSRQGQETQYF. This chain connects TRBV5-1 to TRBJ2-5, with 8 bases lining up with TRBD1. The CDR3 covers 13 residues. The trim removed 4 bases at V and 2 bases at J, leaving 1 base unmatched. CDR1 is SGHRS, CDR2 YFSETQ, per germline.

The chain is built from TRBV28 and TRBJ2-7, with 10 bases that match TRBD1. Looked up from germline, CDR1 is MDHEN and CDR2 is SYDVKM. J was trimmed by 6 bases and V by 4 bases; bases with no gene match: 0. This CDR3 contains 12 residues. This CDR3 reads CASSWDRGEQYF. The CDR3 nucleotides read TGTGCCAGCAGTTGGGACAGGGGCGAGCAGTACTTC.

This clone was found many times. The genes are TRBV2 and TRBJ2-7, with D unresolved. V lost 2 bases and J 2 bases, leaving 10 bases between the germline ends. Germline CDR1 reads SNHLY; CDR2 reads FYNNEI. This CDR3 has 14 amino acids. The CDR3 region has the DNA TGTGCCAGCAGTGAATCAGAGGTCACCTACGAGCAGTACTTC. This sequence encodes CASSESEVTYEQYF.

The J gene is TRBJ2-1, the V gene TRBV4-2; D gene uncertain. CDR1 is LGHNA, CDR2 YNFKEQ, per germline. The length of the CDR3 is 16 residues. V was clipped by 0 bases and J by 10 bases, with 19 bases between them. For the CDR3, the DNA is TGTGCCAGCAGCCAAGAGGGCCGCAGGAACCGGATCGAGCAGTTCTTC. Translation gives CASSQEGRRNRIEQFF.

This sequence joins TRBV2 and TRBJ2-3; 11 positions agree with TRBD2. The V gene's germline CDR1 is SNHLY and CDR2 FYNNEI. After removal of 6 bases from V and 3 bases from J, the junction contained 2 bases not matched to a gene. The CDR3 sequence is 14 residues long. DNA of the CDR3: TGTGCCAGCAGCGGACTAGCGGGTACAGATACGCAGTATTTT. It codes for CASSGLAGTDTQYF.

The chain employs TRBV16 and TRBJ1-1; 8 bases are shared with TRBD1. CDR3 size: 14 residues. CDR1 is KGHSY, CDR2 FQNENV, per germline. V lost 4 bases to trimming and J lost 3 bases; unmatched junction nucleotides: 4. The CDR3 DNA reads as TGTGCCAGCAGCCGTGGGACAGGCGACACTGAAGCTTTCTTT. Its translation: CASSRGTGDTEAFF.

The chain joins TRBV7-2 to TRBJ2-1; a weak D match, TRBD2 (5 bases). From germline, CDR1 is SGHTA and CDR2 FQGNSA. The CDR3 extends over 14 amino acids. V gave up 1 base and J gave up 5 bases, with 9 bases separating them. In nucleotides, the CDR3 is TGTGCCAGCAGCTTAGGAGGGAACCACAATGAGCAGTTCTTC. Translating gives CASSLGGNHNEQFF.

V and J are TRBV5-1 and TRBJ2-2; no definite D call. Trimming removed 6 bases at V and 3 bases at J, with 12 bases between. This CDR3 has 14 residues. Germline V gene sequence: CDR1 SGHRS, CDR2 YFSETQ. The CDR3 DNA is TGCGCCAGCATCCCTCTTCCAGACACCGGGGAGCTGTTTTTT. It specifies CASIPLPDTGELFF.

This clone was detected a few times. The genes are TRBV29-1 and TRBJ2-7; 7 bases agree with TRBD1. The CDR3 covers 13 residues. Germline assignment: CDR1 SQVTM and CDR2 ANQGSEA. Trimming at V came to 4 bases and at J to 4 bases, leaving 7 bases not matched to a gene. The CDR3: CSVGEGAGYEQYF. The CDR3 region has the DNA TGCAGCGTTGGAGAGGGGGCAGGGTACGAGCAGTACTTC.

The chain is built from TRBV11-3 and TRBJ2-2, with 7 bases identical to TRBD1. The length of the CDR3 is 15 residues. After removal of 3 bases from V and 2 bases from J, the junction contained 3 bases not matched to a gene. Germline V gives CDR1 SGHNT, CDR2 YENEEA. The chain's CDR3 is CASSLGTANTGELFF. The CDR3 DNA is TGTGCCAGCAGCTTGGGGACAGCAAACACCGGGGAGCTGTTTTTT. The full variable domain, completed using reference TRBV11-3 and TRBJ2-2, is EAGVVQSPRYKIIEKKQPVAFWCNPISGHNTLYWYLQNLGQGPELLIRYENEEAVDDSQLPKDRFSAERLKGVDSTLKIQPAELGDSAVYLCASSLGTANTGELFFGEGSRLTVL.

The chain links TRBV6-5 to TRBJ2-7; 8 nucleotides line up with TRBD1. The CDR3 runs to 15 residues. Germline CDR1 MNHEY, CDR2 SVGAGI. J gave up 1 base and V 2 bases, and 4 bases lay outside the gene matches. The CDR3 protein is CASSYTDRASYEQYF. The CDR3 region has the DNA TGTGCCAGCAGTTACACGGACAGGGCTTCCTACGAGCAGTACTTC.

This clone was counted only a few times. V and J are TRBV5-1 and TRBJ2-3; tentative D call: TRBD2 (5 bases). The CDR3 has 14 residues. From germline, CDR1 is SGHRS and CDR2 YFSETQ. Deletions cut 5 bases from V and 0 bases from J, with 10 bases between. The CDR3, as DNA: TGCGCCAGCAGAAGGGCGGGCAGCACAGATACGCAGTATTTT. It encodes CASRRAGSTDTQYF.

The chain has TRBV4-2 and TRBJ1-4, with D hard to call. Germline V gene sequence: CDR1 LGHNA, CDR2 YNFKEQ. This CDR3 is 14 amino acids long. V was cut by 4 bases and J by 0 bases, with 6 bases left in between. CDR3 in amino acids: CASSRRATNEKLFF. The CDR3 DNA reads TGTGCCAGCAGCCGGCGGGCAACTAATGAAAAACTGTTTTTT.

The chain uses TRBV4-2 and TRBJ2-3; TRBD2 aligns across 7 bases. The CDR3 is made up of 15 amino acids. With V trimmed by 4 bases and J by 2 bases, 6 bases remained unmatched. Germline V gene lookup returns CDR1 LGHNA and CDR2 YNFKEQ. The CDR3 loop is CASSLRGDHTDTQYF. The CDR3 DNA is TGTGCCAGCAGCCTCCGGGGGGATCACACAGATACGCAGTATTTT.

The chain combines TRBV6-2 or TRBV6-3 with TRBJ1-2, with D tentatively TRBD1 (6 bases). V lost 2 bases to trimming and J lost 4 bases, with 11 bases between them. Germline V gene lookup returns CDR1 MNHEY and CDR2 SVGEGT. The CDR3 has 14 amino acids. CDR3 protein: CASSYRGSPYGYTF. The CDR3 DNA follows: TGTGCCAGCAGTTACAGGGGGAGCCCCTATGGCTACACCTTC.

The V call is TRBV5-1, the J call TRBJ2-7, with a weak D call TRBD1 (5 bases). The CDR3 extends over 13 amino acids. Germline assignment: CDR1 SGHRS and CDR2 YFSETQ. The V and J ends lost 4 bases and 4 bases respectively, with 12 bases between them. In nucleotides, the CDR3 is TGCGCCAGCAGCCCACTGACAGAATACGAGCAGTACTTC. It yields the protein CASSPLTEYEQYF.

V and J are TRBV24-1 and TRBJ2-5; TRBD2 matches at 7 bases. This CDR3 spans 19 amino acids. Germline V gives CDR1 KGHDR, CDR2 SFDVKD. V was pared by 2 bases and J by 4 bases, with 18 bases of the junction left unmatched. The CDR3, as DNA: TGTGCCACCAGTGATTCGCTAGCGGCCCTGAGGGAAGGAGGAGAGACCCAGTACTTC. This codes for CATSDSLAALREGGETQYF.